What follows is one T cell receptor (beta chain) and its context. Compared with germline, one end of the junction differs, possibly owing to a read error. The time point was: pre-treatment sample, taken before nivolumab and TIL therapy. These data belong to a study of TIL therapy for anti-PD-1-resistant metastatic lung cancer. About the study: Tumors carried a median 1.5 non-synonymous mutations per megabase.

The immunoSEQ assay was v3. Only in-frame clones appear in the TCRdb table, and some are missing; sequencing was by immunoSEQ multiplex PCR. This sample has about 60,000 clones, with roughly two thirds found just once. CDR1 and CDR2 from the germline V gene are SSHAT and FNYEAQ (reference sequence). There are 16 residues in the CDR3. This clonotype was sampled from a person between 25 and 80 years old with non-small cell lung cancer. The genes are TRBV7-7 and TRBJ1-4; the D gene is possibly TRBD1 (6 bases). The material sequenced was blood, taken at baseline. The CDR3 is CASSYSWTDKGEKLFF. For the CDR3, the DNA is TGTGCTAGCAGCTATTCATGGACAGATAAAGGGGAAAAACTGTTTTTT.